This T cell receptor (beta chain) was retrieved from a study of blood T cell repertoires in COVID-19. Across the whole study: The analysed material was cDNA or gDNA that came from T cells, B-cell-depleted T cells, or PBMCs.

Clones were read by immunoSEQ multiplex PCR, and TCRdb kept only the in-frame ones, dropping some. The sample includes around 290,000 clones, about 88% of them seen just once. This clone was picked up one time. Sequencing was carried out using PBMCs or T cells enriched from blood (not recorded which). This TCR was recovered from a woman aged 60-75 years in a cohort exposed to, infected with or recovered from COVID-19 (not recorded which).

The DNA of the CDR3 is TGTGCCAGCCAGGGGCGGACGAATTCACCCCTCCACTTT. Amino acid sequence: CASQGRTNSPLHF. This chain joins TRBV2 and TRBJ1-6, with D perhaps TRBD1 (6 bases). The CDR3 totals 13 residues. Germline V gene lookup returns CDR1 SNHLY and CDR2 FYNNEI. Deletions cut 8 bases from V and 7 bases from J, with 12 bases between.